These T cell receptor beta chains were read from a single sample in a study of cytomegalovirus exposure and HLA in healthy donors. Data came from immunoSEQ multiplex PCR; TCRdb stores just in-frame clones and leaves some out. The sample includes 150,000 to 200,000 clones, around 84% of them seen just once. The source material was PBMCs. The source is a man younger than 40 in good health and CMV-seropositive. Each CDR3 is given with its conserved first and last residue. D genes are given only for firm matches. A row's size may be missing; if present it is once, few, many or a size class.

J | length | size | V | D | DNA | CDR3
TRBJ2-5 | 12 | few | TRBV6-6 | . | TGTGCCAGCAGTAACAGGGATGGGGCCCAGTACTTC | CASSNRDGAQYF
TRBJ2-2 | 15 | . | TRBV6-5 | TRBD2 | TGTGCCAGCAGTTACGCACTAGCGGGAGCCGGGGAGCTGTTTTTT | CASSYALAGAGELFF
TRBJ2-2 | 15 | once | TRBV5-5 | TRBD2 | TGTGCCAGCAGCCGGGGGGGAAGATCGACCGGGGAGCTGTTTTTT | CASSRGGRSTGELFF
TRBJ2-1 | 15 | . | TRBV6-5 | TRBD1 | TGTGCCAGCAGTTACGAGGCAGGGGGCGTTAATGAGCAGTTCTTC | CASSYEAGGVNEQFF
TRBJ1-2 | 14 | . | TRBV7-3 | TRBD1 | TGTGCCAGCAGTTATGACAGGGGGAACTATGGCTACACCTTC | CASSYDRGNYGYTF
TRBJ2-7 | 17 | . | TRBV11-1 | . | TGTGCCAGCAGCTTAGTTCCCAGCGGAACGAGCTCCTACGAGCAGTACTTC | CASSLVPSGTSSYEQYF
TRBJ2-2 | 17 | . | TRBV13 | . | TGTGCCAGCAGCTTACCTCCCGGGACAGCGGGCACCGGGGAGCTGTTTTTT | CASSLPPGTAGTGELFF
TRBJ2-5 | 14 | . | TRBV18 | . | TGTGCCAGCTCACCACCGGGACTTAGGGAGACCCAGTACTTC | CASSPPGLRETQYF
TRBJ2-2 | 17 | . | TRBV4-3 | TRBD2 | TGCGCCAGCAGCCAAGAATCTAGCGGGAGCCGCACCGGGGAGCTGTTTTTT | CASSQESSGSRTGELFF
TRBJ2-1 | 14 | once | TRBV4-3 | . | TGCGCCAGCAGCCAAGATCACAGGGTCAATGAGCAGTTCTTC | CASSQDHRVNEQFF
TRBJ1-1 | 13 | . | TRBV27 | TRBD1 | TGTGCCAGCAGTCTCCGGACAGGACCTGAAGCTTTCTTT | CASSLRTGPEAFF
TRBJ2-7 | 14 | . | TRBV5-1 | TRBD1 | TGCGCCAGCAGCTCCCGGACAGGGGCCTACGAGCAGTACTTC | CASSSRTGAYEQYF
TRBJ2-1 | 16 | once | TRBV25-1 | TRBD2 | TGTGCCACCCAGGTTCGGGGGGTGACAACCTACAATGAGCAGTTCTTC | CATQVRGVTTYNEQFF
TRBJ2-7 | 16 | . | TRBV6-6 | TRBD1 | TGTGCCAGCAGTCCTCTTATGACAGGGCGACGAAACGAGCAGTACTTC | CASSPLMTGRRNEQYF
TRBJ1-2 | 13 | . | TRBV14 | . | TGTGCCAGCAGCCAAGATTACAGCTATGGCTACACCTTC | CASSQDYSYGYTF
TRBJ2-7 | 16 | . | TRBV6-4 | TRBD2 | TGTGCCAGCAGCTTACCGGGACTAGCGGGAGCCTACGAGCAGTACTTC | CASSLPGLAGAYEQYF
TRBJ2-7 | 14 | . | TRBV27 | . | TGTGCCAGCAGTATTAGCGGTGCTTCCTACGAGCAGTACTTC | CASSISGASYEQYF
TRBJ1-2 | 15 | . | TRBV7-4 | . | TGTGCCAGCAGCTTAAGGTCCCGGGAGCTTAGTGGCTACACCTTC | CASSLRSRELSGYTF
TRBJ2-1 | 18 | . | TRBV13 | . | TGTGCCAGCAGCTTAAGGTTTGCCGGGCGGGATTACTACAATGAGCAGTTCTTC | CASSLRFAGRDYYNEQFF
TRBJ1-5 | 15 | . | TRBV11-2 | . | TGTGCCAGCAGCTTATCACAGGGAGATAATCAGCCCCAGCATTTT | CASSLSQGDNQPQHF
TRBJ1-6 | 15 | . | TRBV28 | . | TGTGCCAGCAGTCCCTCCGGAGGGTATGGTTCACCCCTCCACTTT | CASSPSGGYGSPLHF
TRBJ2-7 | 13 | once | TRBV5-5 | TRBD1 | TGTGCCAGCAGCCCACGGACAGGGGCCGAGCAGTACTTC | CASSPRTGAEQYF
TRBJ2-1 | 16 | . | TRBV25-1 | . | TGTGCCAGCAGTGAATTTCTGGCTAGTTCGTACAATGAGCAGTTCTTC | CASSEFLASSYNEQFF
TRBJ1-3 | 17 | . | TRBV11-2 | TRBD1 | TGTGCCAGCAGCCCCTGGGACAGGGGAAGATCTGGAAACACCATATATTTT | CASSPWDRGRSGNTIYF
TRBJ1-5 | 15 | . | TRBV19 | . | TGTGCCAGTAGTGTCGATTTTGACCAGGATCAGCCCCAGCATTTT | CASSVDFDQDQPQHF
TRBJ1-1 | 17 | few | TRBV7-9 | . | TGTTCCAGCAGCTTGTCCGGGTGGGGAGGCATGAACACTGAAGCTTTCTTT | CSSSLSGWGGMNTEAFF
TRBJ1-1 | 13 | once | TRBV19 | TRBD1 | TGTGCCAGTCGCCGGGACAGGGGAACTGAAGCTTTCTTT | CASRRDRGTEAFF
TRBJ1-5 | 12 | . | TRBV2 | . | TGTGCCAGCGGGCAAATCAATCAGCCCCAGCATTTT | CASGQINQPQHF
TRBJ1-1 | 13 | . | TRBV6-5 | . | TGTGCCAGCAGTTTACCAGGTAGCACTGAAGCTTTCTTT | CASSLPGSTEAFF
TRBJ2-2 | 16 | . | TRBV5-1 | TRBD1 | TGCGCCAGCAGCGTGGGGGACAGGGCCAACACCGGGGAGCTGTTTTTT | CASSVGDRANTGELFF
TRBJ1-2 | 15 | . | TRBV18 | TRBD1 | TGTGCCAGCTCACCCCAGGACAGGGCGAACTATGGCTACACCTTC | CASSPQDRANYGYTF
TRBJ1-1 | 15 | . | TRBV7-9 | . | TGTGCCAGCTACCCCCCAGGAGGGGCCAACACTGAAGCTTTCTTT | CASYPPGGANTEAFF
TRBJ2-7 | 18 | . | TRBV23-1 | TRBD2 | TGCGCCAGCAGTCAACCAAAATCGGAGTGCGGGAGGACTGGGGAGCAGTACTTC | CASSQPKSECGRTGEQYF
TRBJ1-1 | 18 | . | TRBV7-3 | TRBD1 | TGTGCCAGCAGCTTACGCCCTACAGGGGAAAGTCGCCACACTGAAGCTTTCTTT | CASSLRPTGESRHTEAFF
TRBJ2-2 | 15 | . | TRBV5-4 | TRBD2 | TGTGCCAGCAGTGAGACTAGCGTGAACACCGGGGAGCTGTTTTTT | CASSETSVNTGELFF
TRBJ1-1 | 18 | . | TRBV19 | TRBD1 | TGTGCCAGTAGTATAGGTTACAGGGGGACTCTTCGAAACACTGAAGCTTTCTTT | CASSIGYRGTLRNTEAFF
TRBJ2-5 | 20 | . | TRBV7-8 | TRBD2 | TGTGCCAGCAGCCCCCTATGGAAGACTAGCGGGAGTGACGGGCAAGAGACCCAGTACTTC | CASSPLWKTSGSDGQETQYF
TRBJ2-1 | 15 | . | TRBV4-3 | TRBD2 | TGCGCCAGCAGCCTACTAGCGGGAGGGTACAATGAGCAGTTCTTC | CASSLLAGGYNEQFF
TRBJ1-4 | 14 | few | TRBV4-2 | TRBD1 | TGTGCCAGCAGCCGGACAGGGGGCAACGAAAAACTGTTTTTT | CASSRTGGNEKLFF
TRBJ2-5 | 16 | . | TRBV11-2 | . | TGTGCCAGCAGCTTAGCGATCGGGAGTGACCAAGAGACCCAGTACTTC | CASSLAIGSDQETQYF
TRBJ2-7 | 16 | . | TRBV6-5 | TRBD2 | TGTGCCAGCAGTTCCGTTCGGACTAGCGGACCCTACGAGCAGTACTTC | CASSSVRTSGPYEQYF
TRBJ2-1 | 22 | . | TRBV4-3 | TRBD2 | TGCGCCAGCAGCCAAGATCGAGACCCAGCGGGAGTCGTCGGGCTCAACTACAATGAGCAGTTCTTC | CASSQDRDPAGVVGLNYNEQFF
TRBJ1-3 | 16 | . | TRBV7-3 | . | TGTGCCAGCAGCTTACGACAGGAGCTGGGTGGAAACACCATATATTTT | CASSLRQELGGNTIYF
TRBJ2-2 | 20 | . | TRBV4-1 | TRBD2 | TGCGCCAGCAGCCAATCACCGGCCACGGGGACTAGCGGGAGCGCCGGGGAGCTGTTTTTT | CASSQSPATGTSGSAGELFF
TRBJ2-7 | 14 | . | TRBV7-6 | . | TGTGCCAGCAGCTTAGGCAGGGCGAGCTACGAGCAGTACTTC | CASSLGRASYEQYF
TRBJ2-7 | 14 | . | TRBV6-6 | . | TGTGCCAGCAGTTTTAGCGGAAACTCCTACGAGCAGTACTTC | CASSFSGNSYEQYF
TRBJ2-2 | 14 | . | TRBV11-2 | TRBD2 | TGTGCCAGCACCCGGGGGGGTCACACCGGGGAGCTGTTTTTT | CASTRGGHTGELFF
TRBJ1-5 | 15 | . | TRBV6-5 | . | TGTGCCAGCGAAACCGGGAGGGCCAGCAATCAGCCCCAGCATTTT | CASETGRASNQPQHF
TRBJ2-3 | 15 | . | TRBV5-1 | TRBD2 | TGCGCCAGCAGCGTAACTAGCGATAGCACAGATACGCAGTATTTT | CASSVTSDSTDTQYF
TRBJ2-2 | 14 | . | TRBV11-3 | . | TGTGCCAGCAGCTCTGTGGGAGAGACCGGGGAGCTGTTTTTT | CASSSVGETGELFF
TRBJ1-2 | 14 | . | TRBV6-1 | TRBD1 | TGTGCCAGCAGTGAGGGACAGGCATACTATGGCTACACCTTC | CASSEGQAYYGYTF
TRBJ2-2 | 14 | few | TRBV6-5 | TRBD1 | TGTGCCAGCAGCCTGACAGGGGGAACCGGGGAGCTGTTTTTT | CASSLTGGTGELFF